This T cell receptor (beta chain) was sequenced during a study of T cells in Graves' hyperthyroidism and ophthalmopathy (dated by TCRdb to between 2018 and 2021). Looking at the study overall: A discovery cohort of about a hundred patients, about 40 with Graves' ophthalmopathy and roughly 59 with stable Graves' hyperthyroidism, was used to find distinguishing TCR V-J signatures. The 75 to 100 discovery patients were randomly divided into training and test sets at a 7:3 ratio. Prospective prediction of ophthalmopathy was tested in an independent validation cohort consisting of 18 hyperthyroidism patients and approximately 16 patients who later progressed to ophthalmopathy. According to the paper, TCR Vbeta CDR3 sequencing was carried out on about 140 peripheral blood samples, which came from around 43 ophthalmopathy, under 85 hyperthyroidism and roughly 17 progressor patients. Thyroid tissue and blood T-cell repertoires from more than five Graves' hyperthyroidism patients were also compared in the study. Following sampling, methimazole starting at 30 mg daily was given to hyperthyroidism patients, and high-dose intravenous methylprednisolone was given to ophthalmopathy patients.

On this clonotype: Its target antigen remains unknown. Qualities for individual bases were not recorded, and no much larger clone is one base off.

The CDR3 contains 13 residues, cysteine and phenylalanine counted. The kept DNA is CDR3 alone, 39 bases in frame from the first base. V and J are truncated by 3 bases and 6 bases respectively, leaving an intervening sequence of 13 bases. From the germline V gene (reference sequence), CDR1 is GTSNPN and CDR2 is SVGIG. Stable Graves' hyperthyroidism was defined as the absence of progression to ophthalmopathy over 18 months of follow-up. Hyperthyroidism patients were aged 18 to 65 years and newly diagnosed, with disease duration of less than 2 months. The study excluded patients with uncontrolled infections, other autoimmune diseases, pregnancy or lactation. Diagnoses were established on the basis of clinical symptoms, serum thyroxine and TRAb, thyroid ultrasound, and orbital computed tomography. Trizol reagent was used to extract total RNA, and RNA quality was then checked on an Agilent 2100 Bioanalyzer.

The TCR beta CDR3 regions were amplified from RNA transcripts. A first-round RT-PCR of the TCR CDR3 used the HTBI primer set with the Qiagen OneStep RT-PCR kit. A second multiplex PCR round built the libraries, followed by size selection and purification. Sequencing of the libraries was done on an Illumina HiSeq2000 using paired-end 100 bp reads. Per the original workflow: SOAPnuke was used to process the raw data, with reads discarded if the reads contained adapters or uncalled bases, had a mean Phred below 15, or lacked an exact constant-primer or identifier match. COPE v1.2.5 was used to merge the high-quality paired reads, and each unique nucleotide sequence was defined as a clonotype. MiTCR v1.1 was used to align the clonotypes against IMGT TRBV, TRBD and TRBJ reference segments. Analysis was restricted to V-J combinations with a frequency above 0.0001, which covered 99.2% of repertoires. The TCS score was defined as the ratio of F50 (clonal expansion) to E x V (chaos), calculated using BLOSUM62-based TCRdist between CDR3 peptides within each V-J. Welch's t-statistics and random forest reduced some 510 V-J features to 13, which were used in a naive Bayes classifier (R e1071). Thyroid-blood repertoire similarity was quantified with the Morisita-Horn index. Using fastp trimming at Q25 and MiXCR clonotype assembly, TCRdb reanalyzed the public sequencing data and kept in-frame beta chains. Identical CDR3 proteins give one entry, which carries the most common genes and DNA. The V and J calls shown here were made by TCRdb, not taken from the authors' results. This sample has about 50,000 distinct CDR3 sequences in its table, and approximately 50% of those were observed once. The ten top clones hold roughly 32% of the sample.

General study outcomes and caveats: Sample size was not statistically predetermined, and blinding of investigators to group allocation was not performed. A 13 V-J signature model separated ophthalmopathy from stable hyperthyroidism, with 87.88% sensitivity and approximately 81% specificity in cross-validation and 80%/75% in testing. In validation, the model predicted progression to ophthalmopathy a median of about 6 months before onset, with roughly 71% sensitivity and just under 75% specificity. Blood samples also contained most of the expanded thyroid clonotypes (frequency above 0.001), which suggests that blood repertoires may reflect thyroid immune responses.

The source material was peripheral blood or thyroid tissue (not recorded which). Recombination joined TRBV30 with TRBJ2-3, with no confidently assigned D gene. This receptor was identified in a woman between 50 and 59 years old with Graves' hyperthyroidism. The nucleotides are TGTGCCTGGAGCCTTTTACTAAGGGATACGCAGTATTTT. Translation gives CAWSLLLRDTQYF.